This TCR beta chain was sequenced in a study of blood T cell repertoires in COVID-19. Study-wide context: The United States, Italy and Spain were the sources of the acute and convalescent COVID-19 samples. The analysed material was cDNA or gDNA that came from T cells, B-cell-depleted T cells, or PBMCs.

Worth noting for this clone: Since no conserved phenylalanine or tryptophan closes the CDR3, a read error is the likely cause. The DNA is left out, because the CDR3 cannot be placed on it with certainty; the CDR3 is given as TCRdb lists it.

The CDR3 is 10 residues long, ends included. In germline, CDR1 is MRHNA, CDR2 SNTAGT. In the study's own analysis: Amplified reference gene primers provided the basis for estimating nucleated cell counts. The assay was immunoSEQ multiplex PCR, and TCRdb's table has in-frame clones only and misses some. For V, J and clone size, that table is used; D and trimming come from the DNA. The sample holds tens of thousands of clones, about nine tenths seen once. This chain joins TRBV6-4 and TRBJ2-7; TRBD2 is the table's D call and was not checked against the DNA. The sample comprised peripheral blood. This TCR came from a human donor in a cohort sampled during active COVID-19. The CDR3 spells CASSKVWRVL.